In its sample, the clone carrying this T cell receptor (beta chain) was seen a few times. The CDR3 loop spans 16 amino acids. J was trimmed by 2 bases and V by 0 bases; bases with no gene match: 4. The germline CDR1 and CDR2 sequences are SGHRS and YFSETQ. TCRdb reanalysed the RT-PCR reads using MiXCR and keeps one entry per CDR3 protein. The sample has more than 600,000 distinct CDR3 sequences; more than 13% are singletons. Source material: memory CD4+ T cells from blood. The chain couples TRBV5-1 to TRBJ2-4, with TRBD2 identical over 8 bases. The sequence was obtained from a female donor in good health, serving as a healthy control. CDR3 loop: CASSLEGGGSKNIQYF. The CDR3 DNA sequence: TGCGCCAGCAGCTTGGAGGGCGGGGGGTCCAAAAACATTCAGTACTTC.